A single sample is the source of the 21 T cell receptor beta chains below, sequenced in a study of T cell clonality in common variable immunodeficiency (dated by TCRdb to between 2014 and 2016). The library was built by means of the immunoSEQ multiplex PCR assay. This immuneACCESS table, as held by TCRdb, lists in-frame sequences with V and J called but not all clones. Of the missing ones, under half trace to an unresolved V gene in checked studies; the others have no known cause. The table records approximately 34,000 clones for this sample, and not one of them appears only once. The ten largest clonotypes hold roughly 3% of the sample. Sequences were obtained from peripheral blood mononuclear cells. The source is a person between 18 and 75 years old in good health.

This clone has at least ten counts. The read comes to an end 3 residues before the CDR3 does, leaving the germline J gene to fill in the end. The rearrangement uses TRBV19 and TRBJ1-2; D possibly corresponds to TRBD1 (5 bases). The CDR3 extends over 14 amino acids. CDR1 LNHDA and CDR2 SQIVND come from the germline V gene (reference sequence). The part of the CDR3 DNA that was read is TGTGCCAGTAGCCCAGGGTTGCAGGTGAAGGGC. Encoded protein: CASSPGLQVKG. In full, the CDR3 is CASSPGLQVKGYTF.

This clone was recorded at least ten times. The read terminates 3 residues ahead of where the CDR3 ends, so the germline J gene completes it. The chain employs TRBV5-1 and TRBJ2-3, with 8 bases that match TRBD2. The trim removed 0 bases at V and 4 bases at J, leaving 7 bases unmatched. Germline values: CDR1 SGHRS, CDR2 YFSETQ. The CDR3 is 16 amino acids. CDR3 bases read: TGCGCCAGCAGCTTGGCCTCAGCGGGAGCGTCAGATACG. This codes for CASSLASAGASDT. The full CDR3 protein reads CASSLASAGASDTQYF.

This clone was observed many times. CDR3 DNA, as far as it was read: TGTGCCAGCAGGGTAGCGGGAGGAGGGTCCAATGAG. Its translation: CASRVAGGGSNE. The complete CDR3 sequence is CASRVAGGGSNEQFF. This rearrangement joins TRBV12-3 or TRBV12-4 to TRBJ2-1, with 10 bases aligning to TRBD2. From the germline J gene comes the end of the CDR3, since the read stops 3 residues before it. The CDR3 covers 15 residues. Unmatched junction bases numbered 8, after V lost 6 bases and J lost 6 bases.

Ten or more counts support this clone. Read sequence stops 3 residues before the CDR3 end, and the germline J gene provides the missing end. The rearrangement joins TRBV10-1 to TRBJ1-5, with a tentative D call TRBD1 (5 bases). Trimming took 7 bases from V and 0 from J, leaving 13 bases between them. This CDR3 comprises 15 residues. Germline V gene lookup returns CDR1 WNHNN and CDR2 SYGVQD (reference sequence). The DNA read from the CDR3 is TGCGCCAGCATCGGACAACTCTATAGCAATCAGCCC. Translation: CASIGQLYSNQP. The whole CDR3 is CASIGQLYSNQPQHF.

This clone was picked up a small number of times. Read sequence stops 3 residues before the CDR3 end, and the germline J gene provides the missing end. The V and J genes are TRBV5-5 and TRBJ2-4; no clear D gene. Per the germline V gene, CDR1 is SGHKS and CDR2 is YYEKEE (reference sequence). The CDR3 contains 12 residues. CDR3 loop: CASSSSNYGQYF. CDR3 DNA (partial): TGTGCCAGCAGCTCCTCTAACTATGGT.

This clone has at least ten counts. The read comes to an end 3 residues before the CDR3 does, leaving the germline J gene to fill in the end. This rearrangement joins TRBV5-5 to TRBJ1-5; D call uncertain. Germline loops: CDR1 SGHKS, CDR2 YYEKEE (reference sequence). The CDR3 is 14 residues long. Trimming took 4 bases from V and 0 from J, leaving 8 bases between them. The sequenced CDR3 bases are TGTGCCAGCAGCCTAATCCATAGCAATCAGCCC. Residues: CASSLIHSNQP. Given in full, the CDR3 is CASSLIHSNQPQHF.

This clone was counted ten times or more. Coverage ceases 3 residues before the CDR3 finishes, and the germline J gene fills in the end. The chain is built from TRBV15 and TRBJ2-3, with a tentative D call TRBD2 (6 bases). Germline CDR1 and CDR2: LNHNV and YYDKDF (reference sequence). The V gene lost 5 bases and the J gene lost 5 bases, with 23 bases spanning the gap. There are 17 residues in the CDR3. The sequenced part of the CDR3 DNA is TGTGCCACCAGCTCCTCCTCCACATTTAGCGGCGGAGATACG. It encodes CATSSSSTFSGGDT. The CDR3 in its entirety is CATSSSSTFSGGDTQYF.

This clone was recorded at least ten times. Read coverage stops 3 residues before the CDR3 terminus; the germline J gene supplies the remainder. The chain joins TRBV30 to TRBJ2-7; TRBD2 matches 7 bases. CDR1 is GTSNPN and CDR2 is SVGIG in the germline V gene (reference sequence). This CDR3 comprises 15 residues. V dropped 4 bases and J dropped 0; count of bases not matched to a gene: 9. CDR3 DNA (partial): TGTGCCTGGAAGGAAGAACTAGCGTCCTCCTACGAG. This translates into CAWKEELASSYE. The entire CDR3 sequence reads CAWKEELASSYEQYF. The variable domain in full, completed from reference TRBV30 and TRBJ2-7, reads SQTIHQWPATLVQPVGSPLSLECTVEGTSNPNLYWYRQAAGRGLQLLFYSVGIGQISSEVPQNLSASRPQDRQFILSSKKLLLSDSGFYLCAWKEELASSYEQYFGPGTRLTVT.

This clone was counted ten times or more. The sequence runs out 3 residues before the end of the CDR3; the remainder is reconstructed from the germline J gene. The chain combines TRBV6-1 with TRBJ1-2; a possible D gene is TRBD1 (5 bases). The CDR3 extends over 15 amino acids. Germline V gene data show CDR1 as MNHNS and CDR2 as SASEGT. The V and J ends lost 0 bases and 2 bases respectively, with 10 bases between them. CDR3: CASSEALSGNYGYTF. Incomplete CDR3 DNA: TGTGCCAGCAGTGAAGCGCTGTCAGGGAACTATGGC.

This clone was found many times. The sequenced CDR3 bases are TGCAGTGCTACGGGGACACCTCTTAACAATGAG. This codes for CSATGTPLNNE. The whole CDR3 region reads CSATGTPLNNEQFF. The chain joins TRBV20-1 to TRBJ2-1; D is perhaps TRBD1 (6 bases). The sequenced fragment ends 3 residues before the CDR3 boundary, so the rest is inferred from the germline J gene. Between the trimmed V and J ends, which lost 4 bases and 5 bases, there was a span of 15 bases. This CDR3 has 14 residues. The germline V gene encodes CDR1 DFQATT and CDR2 SNEGSKA (reference sequence).

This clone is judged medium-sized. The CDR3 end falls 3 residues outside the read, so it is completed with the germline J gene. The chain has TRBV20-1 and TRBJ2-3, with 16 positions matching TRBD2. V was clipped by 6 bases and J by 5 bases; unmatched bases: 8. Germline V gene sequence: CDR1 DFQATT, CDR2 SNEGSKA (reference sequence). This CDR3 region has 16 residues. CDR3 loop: CSAPGLAGGVGDTQYF. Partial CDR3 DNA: TGCAGTGCCCCGGGACTAGCGGGAGGGGTTGGAGATACG.

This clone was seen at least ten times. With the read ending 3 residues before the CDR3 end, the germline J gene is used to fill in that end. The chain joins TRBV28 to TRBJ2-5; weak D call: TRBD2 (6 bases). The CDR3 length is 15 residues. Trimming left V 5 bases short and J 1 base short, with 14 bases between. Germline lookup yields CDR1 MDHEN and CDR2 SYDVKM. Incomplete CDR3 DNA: TGTGCCAGCAGTCCCGAGACTAGATCCCAAGAGACC. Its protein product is CASSPETRSQET. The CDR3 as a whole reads CASSPETRSQETQYF.

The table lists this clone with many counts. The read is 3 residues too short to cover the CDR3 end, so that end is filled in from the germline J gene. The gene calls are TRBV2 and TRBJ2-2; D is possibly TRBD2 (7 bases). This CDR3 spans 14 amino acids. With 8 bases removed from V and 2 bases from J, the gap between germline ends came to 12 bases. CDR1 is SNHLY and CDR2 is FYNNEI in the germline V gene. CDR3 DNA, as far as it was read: TGTGCCAGCGGGGGGGACATTAACACCGGGGAG. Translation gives CASGGDINTGE. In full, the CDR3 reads CASGGDINTGELFF.

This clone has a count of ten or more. Incomplete CDR3 DNA: TGTGCCAGCAGTGACGCAGGGCTCGGCGAG. It codes for CASSDAGLGE. The entire CDR3 is CASSDAGLGEQYF. J is TRBJ2-7 and V is TRBV12-3 or TRBV12-4, with D perhaps matching TRBD1 (5 bases). The sequenced fragment ends 3 residues before the CDR3 boundary, so the rest is inferred from the germline J gene. The CDR3 sequence is 13 residues long. Trimming shortened V by 5 bases and J by 6 bases, and 14 bases separated the two germline ends.

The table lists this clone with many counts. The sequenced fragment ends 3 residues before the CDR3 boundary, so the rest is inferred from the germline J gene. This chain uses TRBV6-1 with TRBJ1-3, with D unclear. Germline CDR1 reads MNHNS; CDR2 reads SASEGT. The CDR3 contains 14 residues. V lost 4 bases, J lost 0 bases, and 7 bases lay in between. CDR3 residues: CASSATVSGNTIYF. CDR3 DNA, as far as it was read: TGTGCCAGCAGTGCTACCGTCTCTGGAAACACC.

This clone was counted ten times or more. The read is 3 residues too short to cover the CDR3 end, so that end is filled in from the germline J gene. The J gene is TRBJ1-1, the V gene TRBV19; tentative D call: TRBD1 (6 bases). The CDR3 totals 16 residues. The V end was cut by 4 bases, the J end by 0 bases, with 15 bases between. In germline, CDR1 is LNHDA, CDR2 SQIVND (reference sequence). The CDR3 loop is CASSSPPYRVNTEAFF. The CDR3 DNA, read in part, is TGTGCCAGTAGTAGCCCGCCTTACAGGGTGAACACTGAA.

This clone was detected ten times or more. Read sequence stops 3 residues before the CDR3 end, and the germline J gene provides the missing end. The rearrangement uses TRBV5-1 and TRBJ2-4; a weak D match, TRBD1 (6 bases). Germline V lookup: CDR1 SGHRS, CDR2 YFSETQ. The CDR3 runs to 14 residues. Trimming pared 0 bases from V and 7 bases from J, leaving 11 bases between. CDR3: CASSLEQGKNIQYF. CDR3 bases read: TGCGCCAGCAGCTTGGAACAGGGCAAGAACATT.

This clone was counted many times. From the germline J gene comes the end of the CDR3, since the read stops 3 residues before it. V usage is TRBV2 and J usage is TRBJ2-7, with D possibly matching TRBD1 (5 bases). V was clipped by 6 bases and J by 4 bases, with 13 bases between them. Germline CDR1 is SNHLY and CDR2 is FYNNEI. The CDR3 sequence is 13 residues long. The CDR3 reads CASRSDTRYEQYF. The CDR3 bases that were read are TGTGCCAGCAGGTCGGACACCCGATACGAG.

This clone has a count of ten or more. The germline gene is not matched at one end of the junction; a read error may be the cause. The sequenced CDR3 bases are TGTGCCACTAAACCGGGGACAGCTAAAGAAAAA. Its translation: CATKPGTAKEK. The CDR3 as a whole reads CATKPGTAKEKLFF. The gene calls are TRBV7-2 and TRBJ1-4; TRBD1 matches 7 bases. The read ends 3 residues early relative to the CDR3; the germline J gene fills the gap. There are 14 residues in the CDR3. From germline, CDR1 is SGHTA and CDR2 FQGNSA.

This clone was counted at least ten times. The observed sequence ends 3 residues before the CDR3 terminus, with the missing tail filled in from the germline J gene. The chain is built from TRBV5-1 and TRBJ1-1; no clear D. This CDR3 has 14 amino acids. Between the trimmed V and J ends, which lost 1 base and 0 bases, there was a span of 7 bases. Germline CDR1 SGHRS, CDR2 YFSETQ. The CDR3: CASSLQAVNTEAFF. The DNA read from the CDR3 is TGCGCCAGCAGCTTGCAGGCCGTGAACACTGAA.

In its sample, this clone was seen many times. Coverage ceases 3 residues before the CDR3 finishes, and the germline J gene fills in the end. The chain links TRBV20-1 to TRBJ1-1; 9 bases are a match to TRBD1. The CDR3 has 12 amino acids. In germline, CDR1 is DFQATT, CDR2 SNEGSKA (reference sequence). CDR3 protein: CRADRGDTEAFF. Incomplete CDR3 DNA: TGCAGGGCGGACAGGGGAGATACTGAA.